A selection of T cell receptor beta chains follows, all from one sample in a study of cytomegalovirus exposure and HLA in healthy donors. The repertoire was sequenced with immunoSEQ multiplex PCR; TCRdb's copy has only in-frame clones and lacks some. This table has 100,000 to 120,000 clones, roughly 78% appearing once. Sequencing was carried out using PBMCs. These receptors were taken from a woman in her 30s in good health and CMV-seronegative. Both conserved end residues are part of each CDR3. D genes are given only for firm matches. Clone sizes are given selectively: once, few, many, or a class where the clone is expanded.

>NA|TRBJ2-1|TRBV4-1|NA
CASSQEAGISDEQFF
TGCGCCAGCAGCCAAGAGGCAGGGATCTCCGATGAGCAGTTCTTC
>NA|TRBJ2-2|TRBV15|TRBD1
CATSRDRGSAGELFF
TGTGCCACCAGCAGGGACAGGGGTTCCGCCGGGGAGCTGTTTTTT
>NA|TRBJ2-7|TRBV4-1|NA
CASSMGPYEQYF
TGCGCCAGCAGCATGGGGCCCTACGAGCAGTACTTC
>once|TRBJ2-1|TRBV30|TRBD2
CASSLADYNEQFF
TGTGCCTCCTCACTAGCGGATTACAATGAGCAGTTCTTC
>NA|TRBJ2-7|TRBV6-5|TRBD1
CASSLQGIEYF
TGTGCCAGCAGTCTACAGGGGATTGAGTACTTC
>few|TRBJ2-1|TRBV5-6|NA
CASSLNSYNEQFF
TGTGCCAGCAGCTTGAACAGTTACAATGAGCAGTTCTTC
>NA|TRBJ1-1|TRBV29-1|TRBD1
CSVERTGNTEAFF
TGCAGCGTGGAGCGGACAGGGAACACTGAAGCTTTCTTT
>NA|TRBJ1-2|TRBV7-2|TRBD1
CASSFYPGQGADGYTF
TGTGCCAGCAGCTTTTACCCTGGGCAGGGGGCAGATGGCTACACCTTC
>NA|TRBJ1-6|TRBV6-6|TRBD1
CASSYSPGQGSPLHF
TGTGCCAGCAGTTACTCGCCGGGACAGGGGTCACCCCTCCACTTT
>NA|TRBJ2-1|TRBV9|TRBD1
CASSGQGLNEQFF
TGTGCCAGCAGCGGACAGGGCCTCAATGAGCAGTTCTTC
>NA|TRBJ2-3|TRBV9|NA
CASSVVPGDTQYF
TGTGCCAGCAGCGTAGTGCCGGGGGATACGCAGTATTTT
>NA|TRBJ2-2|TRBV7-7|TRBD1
CASTTDRGAGELFF
TGTGCCAGCACCACCGACAGGGGAGCCGGGGAGCTGTTTTTT
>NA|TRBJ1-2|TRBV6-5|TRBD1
CASGGQGRYGYTF
TGTGCCAGTGGGGGACAGGGACGGTATGGCTACACCTTC
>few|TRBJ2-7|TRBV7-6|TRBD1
CASSLAGTGAYEQYF
TGTGCCAGCAGCTTAGCCGGGACAGGAGCCTACGAGCAGTACTTC
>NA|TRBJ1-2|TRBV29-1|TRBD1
CSATGDNYGYTF
TGCAGCGCGACAGGGGATAACTATGGCTACACCTTC
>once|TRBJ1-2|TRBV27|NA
CASSLSAGVVFGYTF
TGTGCCAGCAGTTTATCAGCGGGAGTCGTCTTCGGCTACACCTTC
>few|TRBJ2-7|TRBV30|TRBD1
CAWSTGSSYEQYF
TGTGCCTGGTCGACAGGGAGCTCCTACGAGCAGTACTTC
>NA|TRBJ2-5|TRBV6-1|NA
CASSDRFSSAQYF
TGTGCCAGCAGTGACAGGTTTTCATCAGCCCAGTACTTC
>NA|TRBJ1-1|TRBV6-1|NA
CATLGDMNTEAFF
TGTGCCACTTTAGGAGATATGAACACTGAAGCTTTCTTT
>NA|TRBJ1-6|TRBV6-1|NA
CASSDVPEVSPLHF
TGTGCCAGCAGTGATGTGCCGGAGGTATCACCCCTCCACTTT
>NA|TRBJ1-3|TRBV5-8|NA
CASSLRRSDLTGNTIYF
TGTGCCAGCAGCTTGAGGCGGAGCGACCTTACTGGAAACACCATATATTTT
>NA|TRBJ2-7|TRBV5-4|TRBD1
CASSTGQGAYEQYF
TGTGCCAGCAGCACGGGACAGGGGGCCTATGAGCAGTACTTC
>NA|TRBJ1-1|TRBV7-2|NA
CASSFSQDTEAFF
TGTGCCAGCAGCTTCAGTCAGGACACTGAAGCTTTCTTT
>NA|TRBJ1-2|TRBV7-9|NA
CASSWIRDYYGYTF
TGTGCCAGCAGCTGGATCAGGGATTACTATGGCTACACCTTC